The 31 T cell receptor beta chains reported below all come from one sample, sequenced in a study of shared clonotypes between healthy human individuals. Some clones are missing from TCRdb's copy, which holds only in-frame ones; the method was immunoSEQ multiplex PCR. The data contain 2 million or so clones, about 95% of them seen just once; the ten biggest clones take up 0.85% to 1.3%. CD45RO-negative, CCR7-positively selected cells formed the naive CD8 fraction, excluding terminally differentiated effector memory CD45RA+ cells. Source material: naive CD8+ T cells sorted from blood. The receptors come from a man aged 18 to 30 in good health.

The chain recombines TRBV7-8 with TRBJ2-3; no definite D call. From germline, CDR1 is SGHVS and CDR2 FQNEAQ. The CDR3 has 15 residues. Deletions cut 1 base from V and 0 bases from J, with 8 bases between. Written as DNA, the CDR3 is TGTGCCAGCAGCTTAGGTGGAGTTAGCACAGATACGCAGTATTTT. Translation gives CASSLGGVSTDTQYF.

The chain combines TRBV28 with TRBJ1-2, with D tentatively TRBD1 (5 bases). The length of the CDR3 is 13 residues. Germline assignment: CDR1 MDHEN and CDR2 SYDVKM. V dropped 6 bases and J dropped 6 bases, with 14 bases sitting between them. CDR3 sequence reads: CASSLRTSDGYTF. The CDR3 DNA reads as TGTGCCAGCAGCCTCCGGACATCGGATGGCTACACCTTC.

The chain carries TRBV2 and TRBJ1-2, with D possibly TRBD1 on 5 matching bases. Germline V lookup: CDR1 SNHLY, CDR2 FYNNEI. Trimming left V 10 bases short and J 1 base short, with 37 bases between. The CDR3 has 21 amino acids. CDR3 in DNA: TGTGCCACCGAACCCCTTGTGGCCAGGACCATGGACAACGTGATTAACTATGGCTACACCTTC. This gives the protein CATEPLVARTMDNVINYGYTF.

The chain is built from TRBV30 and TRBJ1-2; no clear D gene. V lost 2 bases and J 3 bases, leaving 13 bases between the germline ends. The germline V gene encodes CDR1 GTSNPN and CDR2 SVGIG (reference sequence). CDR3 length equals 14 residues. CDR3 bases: TGTGCCTGGAGTCACGATGCTAGGTACTATGGCTACACCTTC. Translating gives CAWSHDARYYGYTF.

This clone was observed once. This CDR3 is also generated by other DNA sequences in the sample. CDR3 bases: TGCGCCAGCAGCCAAAGAGACGGCAATCAGCCCCAGCATTTT. Translation: CASSQRDGNQPQHF. The genes are TRBV4-1 and TRBJ1-5; D remains ambiguous. The ends were cut back, 2 bases at V and 2 bases at J, with 7 bases in the middle. The CDR3 spans 14 residues. The germline CDR1 and CDR2 sequences are MGHRA and YSYEKL.

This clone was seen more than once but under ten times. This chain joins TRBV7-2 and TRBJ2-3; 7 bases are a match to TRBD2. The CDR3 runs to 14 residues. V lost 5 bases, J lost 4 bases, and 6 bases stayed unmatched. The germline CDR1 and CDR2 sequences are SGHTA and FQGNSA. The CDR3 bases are TGTGCCAGCAGCGACGGGGGGAGAGCAGATACGCAGTATTTT. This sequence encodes CASSDGGRADTQYF. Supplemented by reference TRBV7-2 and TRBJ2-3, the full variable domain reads GAGVSQSPSNKVTEKGKDVELRCDPISGHTALYWYRQSLGQGLEFLIYFQGNSAPDKSGLPSDRFSAERTGGSVSTLTIQRTQQEDSAVYLCASSDGGRADTQYFGPGTRLTVL.

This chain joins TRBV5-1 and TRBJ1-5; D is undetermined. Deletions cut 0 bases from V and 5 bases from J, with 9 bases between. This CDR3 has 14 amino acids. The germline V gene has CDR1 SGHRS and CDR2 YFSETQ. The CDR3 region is CASSLASGYQPQHF. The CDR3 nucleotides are TGCGCCAGCAGCTTGGCGTCGGGGTATCAGCCCCAGCATTTT.

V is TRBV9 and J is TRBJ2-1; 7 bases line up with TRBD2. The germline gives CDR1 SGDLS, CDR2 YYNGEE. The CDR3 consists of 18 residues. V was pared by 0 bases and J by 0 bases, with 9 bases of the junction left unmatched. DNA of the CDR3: TGTGCCAGCAGCGTAGGCTACTTCGGCGGGAGCTCCTACAATGAGCAGTTCTTC. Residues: CASSVGYFGGSSYNEQFF. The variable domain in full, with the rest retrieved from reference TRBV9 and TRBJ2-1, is DSGVTQTPKHLITATGQRVTLRCSPRSGDLSVYWYQQSLDQGLQFLIQYYNGEERAKGNILERFSAQQFPDLHSELNLSSLELGDSALYFCASSVGYFGGSSYNEQFFGPGTRLTVL.

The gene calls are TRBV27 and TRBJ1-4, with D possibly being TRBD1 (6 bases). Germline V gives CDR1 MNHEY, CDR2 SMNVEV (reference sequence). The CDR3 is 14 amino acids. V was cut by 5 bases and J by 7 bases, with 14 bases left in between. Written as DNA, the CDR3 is TGTGCCAGCAGTCTACAGGGAAGTGCTGAAAAACTGTTTTTT. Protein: CASSLQGSAEKLFF.

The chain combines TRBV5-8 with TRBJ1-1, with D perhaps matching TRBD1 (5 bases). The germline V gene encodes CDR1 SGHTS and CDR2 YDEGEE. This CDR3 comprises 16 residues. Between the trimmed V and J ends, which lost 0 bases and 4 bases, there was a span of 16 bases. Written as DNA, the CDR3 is TGTGCCAGCAGCTTGGGTCAGGGCGGAATAGGCACTGAAGCTTTCTTT. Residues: CASSLGQGGIGTEAFF.

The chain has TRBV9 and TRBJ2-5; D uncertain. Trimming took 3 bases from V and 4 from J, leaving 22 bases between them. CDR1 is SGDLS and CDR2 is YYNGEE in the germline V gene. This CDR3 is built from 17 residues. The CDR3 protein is CASSADEWATSVETQYF. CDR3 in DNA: TGTGCCAGCAGCGCAGATGAGTGGGCAACCTCCGTAGAGACCCAGTACTTC.

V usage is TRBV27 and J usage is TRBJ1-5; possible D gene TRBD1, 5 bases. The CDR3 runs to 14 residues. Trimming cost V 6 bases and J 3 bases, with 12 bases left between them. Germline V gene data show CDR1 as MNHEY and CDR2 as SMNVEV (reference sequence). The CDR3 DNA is TGTGCCAGCAGGCCGGGACTCTCCAATCAGCCCCAGCATTTT. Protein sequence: CASRPGLSNQPQHF.

Here the CDR3 reads CASSLREGLYEQYF. DNA of the CDR3: TGTGCCAGCAGTTTACGGGAGGGATTGTACGAGCAGTACTTC. The gene calls are TRBV27 and TRBJ2-7, with 8 bases lining up with TRBD2. Germline assignment: CDR1 MNHEY and CDR2 SMNVEV (reference sequence). CDR3 size: 14 residues. Trimming cost V 2 bases and J 4 bases; bases outside gene matches: 4.

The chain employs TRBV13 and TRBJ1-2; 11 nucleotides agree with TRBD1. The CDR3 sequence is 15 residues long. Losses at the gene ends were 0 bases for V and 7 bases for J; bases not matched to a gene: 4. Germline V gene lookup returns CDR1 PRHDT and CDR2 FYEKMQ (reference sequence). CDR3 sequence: CASSLGGQGAGGYTF. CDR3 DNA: TGTGCCAGCAGCTTAGGAGGACAGGGGGCAGGTGGCTACACCTTC. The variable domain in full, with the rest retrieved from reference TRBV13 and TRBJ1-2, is AAGVIQSPRHLIKEKRETATLKCYPIPRHDTVYWYQQGPGQDPQFLISFYEKMQSDKGSIPDRFSAQQFSDYHSELNMSSLELGDSALYFCASSLGGQGAGGYTFGSGTRLTVV.

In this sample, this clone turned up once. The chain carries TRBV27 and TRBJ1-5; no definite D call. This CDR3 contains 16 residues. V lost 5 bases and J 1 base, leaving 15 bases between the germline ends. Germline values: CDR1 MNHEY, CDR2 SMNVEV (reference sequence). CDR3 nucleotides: TGTGCCAGCAGTCCTATCACCCCCCAAAGCAATCAGCCCCAGCATTTT. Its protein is CASSPITPQSNQPQHF.

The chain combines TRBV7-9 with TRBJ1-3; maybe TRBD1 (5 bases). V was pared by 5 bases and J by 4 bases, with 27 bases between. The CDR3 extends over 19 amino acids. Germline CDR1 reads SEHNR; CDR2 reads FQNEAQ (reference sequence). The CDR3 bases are TGTGCCAGCAGCCCACATGGAGGGGAATTTTCCTCGGAGGGAAACACCATATATTTT. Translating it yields CASSPHGGEFSSEGNTIYF.

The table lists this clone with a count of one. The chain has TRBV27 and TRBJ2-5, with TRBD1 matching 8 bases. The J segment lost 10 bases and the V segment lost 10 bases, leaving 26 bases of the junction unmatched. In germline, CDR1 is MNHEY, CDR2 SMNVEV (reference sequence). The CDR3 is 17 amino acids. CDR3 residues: CATSPLVPGTGRGNQYF. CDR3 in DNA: TGTGCCACCTCTCCTCTCGTTCCCGGGACAGGTAGAGGAAACCAGTACTTC.

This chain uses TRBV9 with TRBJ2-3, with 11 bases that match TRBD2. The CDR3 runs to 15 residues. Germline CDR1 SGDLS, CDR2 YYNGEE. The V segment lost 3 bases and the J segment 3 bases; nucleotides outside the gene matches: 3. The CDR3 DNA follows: TGTGCCAGCAGCGCATCTAGCGGGGGGACAGATACGCAGTATTTT. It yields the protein CASSASSGGTDTQYF. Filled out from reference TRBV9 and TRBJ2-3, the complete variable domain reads DSGVTQTPKHLITATGQRVTLRCSPRSGDLSVYWYQQSLDQGLQFLIQYYNGEERAKGNILERFSAQQFPDLHSELNLSSLELGDSALYFCASSASSGGTDTQYFGPGTRLTVL.

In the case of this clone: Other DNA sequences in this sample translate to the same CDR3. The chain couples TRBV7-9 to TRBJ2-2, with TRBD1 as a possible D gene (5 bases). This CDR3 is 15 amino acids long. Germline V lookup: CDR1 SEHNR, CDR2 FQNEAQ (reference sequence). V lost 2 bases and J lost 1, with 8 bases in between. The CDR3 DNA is TGTGCCAGCAGCTTATGGCAGGGGAACACCGGGGAGCTGTTTTTT. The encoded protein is CASSLWQGNTGELFF.

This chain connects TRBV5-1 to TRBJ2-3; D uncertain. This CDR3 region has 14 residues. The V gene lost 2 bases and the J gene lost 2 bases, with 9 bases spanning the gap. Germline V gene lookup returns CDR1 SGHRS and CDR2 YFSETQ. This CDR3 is CASSFYSHTDTQYF. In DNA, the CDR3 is TGCGCCAGCAGCTTTTACAGCCACACAGATACGCAGTATTTT.

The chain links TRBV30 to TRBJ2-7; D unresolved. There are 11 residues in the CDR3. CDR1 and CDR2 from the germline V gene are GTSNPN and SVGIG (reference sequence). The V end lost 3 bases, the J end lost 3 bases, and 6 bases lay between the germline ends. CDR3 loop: CAWRDDYEQYF. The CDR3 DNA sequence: TGTGCCTGGAGAGACGACTACGAGCAGTACTTC.

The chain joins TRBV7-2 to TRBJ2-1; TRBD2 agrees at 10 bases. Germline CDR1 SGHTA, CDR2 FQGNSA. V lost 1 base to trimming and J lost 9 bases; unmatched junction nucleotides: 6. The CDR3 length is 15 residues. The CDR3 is CASSLVTSGTGEQFF. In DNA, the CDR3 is TGTGCCAGCAGCTTAGTAACTAGCGGGACGGGTGAGCAGTTCTTC.

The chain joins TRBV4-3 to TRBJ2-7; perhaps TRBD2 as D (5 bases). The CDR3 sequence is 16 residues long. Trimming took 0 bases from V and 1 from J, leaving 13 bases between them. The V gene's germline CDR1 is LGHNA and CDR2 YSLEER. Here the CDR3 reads CASSQDSGVSSYEQYF. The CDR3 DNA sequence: TGCGCCAGCAGCCAAGATTCCGGGGTTTCTTCCTACGAGCAGTACTTC.

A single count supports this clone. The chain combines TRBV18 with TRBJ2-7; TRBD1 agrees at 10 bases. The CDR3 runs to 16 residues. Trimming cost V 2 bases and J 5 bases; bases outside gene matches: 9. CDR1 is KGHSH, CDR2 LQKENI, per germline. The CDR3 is CASSPSPGQGFNEQYF. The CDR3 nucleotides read TGTGCCAGCTCACCATCCCCGGGACAGGGGTTTAACGAGCAGTACTTC.

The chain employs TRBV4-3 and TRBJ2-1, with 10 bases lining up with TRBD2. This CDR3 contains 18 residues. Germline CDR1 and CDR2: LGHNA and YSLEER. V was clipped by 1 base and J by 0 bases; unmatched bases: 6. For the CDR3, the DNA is TGCGCCAGCAGCCAAGTTTTGTCTAGCGGGAGCTCCTACAATGAGCAGTTCTTC. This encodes CASSQVLSSGSSYNEQFF.

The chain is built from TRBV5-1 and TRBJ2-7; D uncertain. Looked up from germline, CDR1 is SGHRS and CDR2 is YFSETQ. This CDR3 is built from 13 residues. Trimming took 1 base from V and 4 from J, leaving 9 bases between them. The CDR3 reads CASSLRPIYEQYF. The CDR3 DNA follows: TGCGCCAGCAGCTTGAGGCCCATTTACGAGCAGTACTTC.

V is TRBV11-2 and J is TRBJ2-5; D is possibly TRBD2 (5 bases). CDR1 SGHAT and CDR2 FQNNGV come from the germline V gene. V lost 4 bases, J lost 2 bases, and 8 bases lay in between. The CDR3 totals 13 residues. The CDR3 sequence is CASSSDSQETQYF. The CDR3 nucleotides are TGTGCCAGCAGCTCGGACTCTCAAGAGACCCAGTACTTC.

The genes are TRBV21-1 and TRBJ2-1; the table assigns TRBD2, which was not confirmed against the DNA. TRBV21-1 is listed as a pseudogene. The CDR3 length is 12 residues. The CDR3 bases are TGTGCCAGCAGCAAGTTGGAGCATGAGCAGTTCTTC. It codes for CASSKLEHEQFF.

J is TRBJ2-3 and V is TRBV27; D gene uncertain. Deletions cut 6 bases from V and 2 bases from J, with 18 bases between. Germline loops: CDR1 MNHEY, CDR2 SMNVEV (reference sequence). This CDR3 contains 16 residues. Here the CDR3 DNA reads TGTGCCAGCAGCGAATTGGCGCCTAGGAACACAGATACGCAGTATTTT. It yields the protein CASSELAPRNTDTQYF.

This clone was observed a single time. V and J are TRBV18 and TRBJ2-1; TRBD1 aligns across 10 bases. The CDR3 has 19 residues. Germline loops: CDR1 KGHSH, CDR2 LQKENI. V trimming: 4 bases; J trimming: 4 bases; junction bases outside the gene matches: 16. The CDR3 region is CASSLRSGQGPPPYNEQFF. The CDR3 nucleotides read TGTGCCAGCTCACTAAGGTCGGGACAGGGGCCCCCACCTTACAATGAGCAGTTCTTC.

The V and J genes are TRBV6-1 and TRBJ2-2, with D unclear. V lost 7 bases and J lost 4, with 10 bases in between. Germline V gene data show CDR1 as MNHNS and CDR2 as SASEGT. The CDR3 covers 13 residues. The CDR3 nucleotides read TGTGCCAGCATTGATCGCGGCACCGGGGAGCTGTTTTTT. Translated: CASIDRGTGELFF.